The TCR beta chain described here comes from a study of identical twins. Study findings and constraints: Insertion counts were lower in abundant cord blood beta clonotypes, a trend that memory repertoires did not show.

TCRdb reanalysed the 5' RACE reads using MiXCR and keeps one entry per CDR3 protein. The sample lists 500,000 to 550,000 distinct CDR3 sequences; around 20% were seen once. Looked up from germline, CDR1 is MGHRA and CDR2 is YSYEKL. The CDR3 totals 16 residues. V lost 3 bases, J lost 2 bases, and 9 bases stayed unmatched. All donors were healthy Caucasians. For this clonotype: Its antigen is undetermined.

These same data were also listed under a study on yellow fever vaccine responses in identical twins. Turning to that study: Twins' vaccine T cell response reportedly seemed partly convergent, partly personalized.

The rearrangement uses TRBV4-1 and TRBJ1-1; 7 bases are a match to TRBD1. The sample consisted of CD4+ T cells sorted from blood. The sequence was obtained from a woman under 30 in good health. The DNA of the CDR3 is TGCGCCAGCAGCCAGGACGTGGGACAGATAAACACTGAAGCTTTCTTT. It codes for CASSQDVGQINTEAFF.